This T cell receptor (beta chain) is from a study of T cell responses to AZD1222 COVID-19 vaccine. The data were produced by immunoSEQ multiplex PCR, yet TCRdb's version contains in-frame clones alone and is incomplete. The sample includes around 94,000 clones, roughly 84% of them seen just once. The origin of this receptor is an adult in good health. The input for sequencing was peripheral blood, taken on day 0 of AZD1222 vaccination.

The CDR3 DNA reads TGTGCCAGCAGCTTTAACCGAGGGACTGAAGCTTTCTTT. This gives the protein CASSFNRGTEAFF. The chain links TRBV5-6 to TRBJ1-1; no clear D gene. The germline V gene has CDR1 SGHDT and CDR2 YYEEEE. The CDR3 is 13 residues long. The germline V and J ends were trimmed by 2 bases and 5 bases, with 10 bases remaining between them.